Listed below are T cell receptor beta chains from one sample, sequenced in a study of T cell responses to AZD1222 COVID-19 vaccine. The assay was immunoSEQ multiplex PCR, and TCRdb's table has in-frame clones only and misses some. The sample yields 140,000 to 150,000 clones, approximately 85% seen once. The sample consisted of peripheral blood, taken on day 0 of AZD1222 vaccination. The receptors originated from an adult in good health. The CDR3 runs from the conserved cysteine through the conserved F or W. D genes are given only for firm matches. Expanded clones get a size class; other rows say once, few or many, or leave the size out.

v_call	d_call	clone_size	cdr3_length	j_call	cdr3_aa	cdr3_nt
TRBV6-5	NA	NA	15	TRBJ2-5	CASSYSPGGEETQYF	TGTGCCAGCAGTTACTCCCCGGGTGGGGAAGAGACCCAGTACTTC
TRBV5-1	TRBD1	once	17	TRBJ1-1	CASSRWTGVEVATEAFF	TGCGCCAGCAGCCGCTGGACAGGGGTGGAAGTGGCCACTGAAGCTTTCTTT
TRBV5-1	NA	few	15	TRBJ2-1	CASSLLASSYNEQFF	TGCGCCAGCAGCTTGTTGGCTAGCAGTTACAATGAGCAGTTCTTC
TRBV5-6	NA	NA	16	TRBJ1-5	CASSLRGFYSNQPQHF	TGTGCCAGCAGTCTTAGGGGCTTTTATAGCAATCAGCCCCAGCATTTT
TRBV7-2	NA	NA	14	TRBJ1-1	CASSFQATGTEAFF	TGTGCCAGCAGCTTCCAGGCTACAGGGACTGAAGCTTTCTTT
TRBV11-2	NA	NA	15	TRBJ2-1	CASSPQGLGYNEQFF	TGTGCCAGCAGTCCACAGGGACTCGGATACAATGAGCAGTTCTTC
TRBV30	NA	NA	13	TRBJ1-6	CAWSSGVNSPLHF	TGTGCCTGGAGTTCGGGCGTAAATTCACCCCTCCACTTT
TRBV4-2	NA	NA	16	TRBJ1-5	CASSWDGGDSNQPQHF	TGTGCCAGCAGTTGGGACGGTGGAGATAGCAATCAGCCCCAGCATTTT
TRBV12-3/TRBV12-4	NA	NA	12	TRBJ1-5	CASSISNQPQHF	TGTGCCAGCAGTATCTCGAATCAGCCCCAGCATTTT
TRBV2	TRBD1	once	14	TRBJ1-1	CASSVTGADLGAFF	TGTGCCAGCAGCGTAACAGGGGCGGATCTAGGAGCTTTCTTT
TRBV7-8	NA	NA	17	TRBJ2-7	CASSPDALRAYSYEQYF	TGTGCCAGCAGCCCAGATGCTTTGAGGGCCTACTCCTACGAGCAGTACTTC
TRBV7-9	TRBD1	NA	15	TRBJ2-5	CASSLLQGVQETQYF	TGTGCCAGCAGCTTGCTGCAGGGGGTTCAAGAGACCCAGTACTTC